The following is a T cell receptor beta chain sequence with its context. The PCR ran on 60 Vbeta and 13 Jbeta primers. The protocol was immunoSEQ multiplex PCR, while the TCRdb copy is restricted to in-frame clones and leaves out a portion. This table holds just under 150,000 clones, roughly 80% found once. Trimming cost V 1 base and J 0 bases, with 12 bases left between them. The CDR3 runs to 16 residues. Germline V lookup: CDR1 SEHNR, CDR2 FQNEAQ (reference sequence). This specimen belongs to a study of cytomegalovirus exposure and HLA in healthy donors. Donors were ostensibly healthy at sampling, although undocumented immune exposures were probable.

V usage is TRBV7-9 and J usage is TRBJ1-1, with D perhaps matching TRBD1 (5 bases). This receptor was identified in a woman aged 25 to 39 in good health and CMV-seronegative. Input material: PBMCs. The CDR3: CASSLDRSGLNTEAFF. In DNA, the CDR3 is TGTGCCAGCAGCTTAGATAGATCAGGGTTGAACACTGAAGCTTTCTTT.